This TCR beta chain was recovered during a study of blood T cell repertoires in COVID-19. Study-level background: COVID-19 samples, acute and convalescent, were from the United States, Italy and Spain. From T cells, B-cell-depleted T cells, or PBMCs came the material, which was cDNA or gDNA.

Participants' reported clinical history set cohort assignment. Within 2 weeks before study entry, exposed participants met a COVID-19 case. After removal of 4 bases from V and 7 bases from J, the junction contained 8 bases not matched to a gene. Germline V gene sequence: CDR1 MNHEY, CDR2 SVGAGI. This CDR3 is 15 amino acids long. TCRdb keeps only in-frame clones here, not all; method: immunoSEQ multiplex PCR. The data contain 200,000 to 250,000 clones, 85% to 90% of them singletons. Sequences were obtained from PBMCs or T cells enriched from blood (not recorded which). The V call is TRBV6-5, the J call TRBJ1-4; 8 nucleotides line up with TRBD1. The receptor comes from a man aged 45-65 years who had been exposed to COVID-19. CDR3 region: CASSWSGGAGEKLFF. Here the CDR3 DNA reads TGTGCCAGCAGTTGGTCAGGGGGCGCAGGTGAAAAACTGTTTTTT.